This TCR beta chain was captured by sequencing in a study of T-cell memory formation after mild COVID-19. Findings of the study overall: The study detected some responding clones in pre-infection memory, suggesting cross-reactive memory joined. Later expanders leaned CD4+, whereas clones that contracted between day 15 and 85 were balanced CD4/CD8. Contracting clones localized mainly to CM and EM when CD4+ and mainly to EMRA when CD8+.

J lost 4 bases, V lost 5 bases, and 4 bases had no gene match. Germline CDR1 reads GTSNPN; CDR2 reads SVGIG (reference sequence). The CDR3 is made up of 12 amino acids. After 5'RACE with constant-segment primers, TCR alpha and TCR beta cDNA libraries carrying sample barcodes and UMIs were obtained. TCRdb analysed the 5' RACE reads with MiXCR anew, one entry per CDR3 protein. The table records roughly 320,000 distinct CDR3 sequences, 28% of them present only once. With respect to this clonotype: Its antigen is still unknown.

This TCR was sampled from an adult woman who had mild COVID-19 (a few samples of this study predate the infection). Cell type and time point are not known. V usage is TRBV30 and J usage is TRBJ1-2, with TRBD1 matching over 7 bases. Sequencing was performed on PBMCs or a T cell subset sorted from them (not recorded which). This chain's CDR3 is CAWYTGVYGYTF. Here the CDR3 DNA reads TGTGCCTGGTATACAGGGGTCTATGGCTACACCTTC.